The subject of this entry is one TCR beta chain. This entry is derived from a study of blood T cell repertoires in COVID-19. The overall study: The cDNA or gDNA used as material had been derived from T cells, B-cell-depleted T cells, or PBMCs.

Trimming took 1 base from V and 1 from J, leaving 7 bases between them. The length of the CDR3 is 15 residues. Germline CDR1 and CDR2: MNHEY and SVGAGI. Some clones are missing from TCRdb's copy, which holds only in-frame ones; the method was immunoSEQ multiplex PCR. Of 140,000 or so clones in the sample, approximately 85% were seen once. V gene TRBV6-5 combines with J gene TRBJ2-2; D ambiguous. The TCR originated in a woman of 80 years or more with acute or convalescent COVID-19. Sequencing was performed on peripheral blood. For the CDR3, the DNA is TGTGCCAGCAGTTACTTCGGTATGAACACCGGGGAGCTGTTTTTT. It codes for CASSYFGMNTGELFF.